The clone carrying this T cell receptor (beta chain) has just a few counts. Its target is not known. The sample originates from a study of molecular identifiers for immune sequencing clone quantification. Study at large: In replicates, RNA from 20,000 or 100,000 naive CD8 cells was divided five ways and four parts were sequenced. Findings of the study overall: A shared barcode on identical TCR molecules could lead to underestimated sizes for highly expanded clones. It was shown that clones above 20 RNA copies held over 99% of effector molecules, but under 1% in naive cells.

TCRdb analysed the PCR reads with MiXCR anew, one entry per CDR3 protein. The sample lists some 650,000 distinct CDR3 sequences, just under 20% occurring once. Material: naive CD8+ T cells from blood, with Jurkat cell RNA spiked in. The subset was: FACS-sorted CD8+CD4-CCR7+CD45RA+ naive T cells. The TCR was taken from a human donor in good health. Some libraries in this study had Jurkat cell RNA spiked in.

CDR3 region: CASSLVGTENIYGYTF. In DNA, the CDR3 is TGTGCCAGCAGCTTAGTGGGGACAGAAAACATCTATGGCTACACCTTC. The V call is TRBV7-9, the J call TRBJ1-2; TRBD1 agrees at 7 bases. V trimming: 1 base; J trimming: 4 bases; junction bases outside the gene matches: 9. CDR3 length: 16 amino acids. Germline CDR1 reads SEHNR; CDR2 reads FQNEAQ (reference sequence).